This TCR beta chain was found in a study of Ad26.COV2.S vaccination and SARS-CoV-2 variants. Looking at the study overall: Each vaccinee took Ad26.COV2.S intramuscularly, once or twice 56 days apart. Study findings and constraints: Spike-specific TCR breadth was greater after Ad26.COV2.S than placebo. Vaccine and placebo groups showed comparable non-spike TCR breadth.

Clones were sequenced by immunoSEQ multiplex PCR, and TCRdb holds only the in-frame ones, with some missing. The data hold some 640,000 clones, with 70% to 90% observed a single time. The CDR3 consists of 15 residues. The germline V gene encodes CDR1 ENHRY and CDR2 SYGVKD. V gave up 0 bases and J gave up 5 bases; unmatched junction bases: 3. This clone occurred a few times. Its cognate antigen is unknown. Treatment noted: 19 received Ad26.COV2.S at low or high dose, single or two shots; roughly five received placebo; per-sample allocation not given. Samples came from day 63 after the first vaccine or placebo injection.

The gene calls are TRBV10-3 and TRBJ2-7, with 11 nucleotides matching TRBD1. The starting material was peripheral blood, obtained in a trial of Ad26.COV2.S vaccine versus placebo. The clonotype originates from a person between 18 and 59 years old who received the Ad26.COV2.S COVID-19 vaccine or a placebo. The CDR3, as DNA: TGTGCCATCAGTGAGTCTCGGGACAGGGGGAACGAGCAGTACTTC. Protein product: CAISESRDRGNEQYF.